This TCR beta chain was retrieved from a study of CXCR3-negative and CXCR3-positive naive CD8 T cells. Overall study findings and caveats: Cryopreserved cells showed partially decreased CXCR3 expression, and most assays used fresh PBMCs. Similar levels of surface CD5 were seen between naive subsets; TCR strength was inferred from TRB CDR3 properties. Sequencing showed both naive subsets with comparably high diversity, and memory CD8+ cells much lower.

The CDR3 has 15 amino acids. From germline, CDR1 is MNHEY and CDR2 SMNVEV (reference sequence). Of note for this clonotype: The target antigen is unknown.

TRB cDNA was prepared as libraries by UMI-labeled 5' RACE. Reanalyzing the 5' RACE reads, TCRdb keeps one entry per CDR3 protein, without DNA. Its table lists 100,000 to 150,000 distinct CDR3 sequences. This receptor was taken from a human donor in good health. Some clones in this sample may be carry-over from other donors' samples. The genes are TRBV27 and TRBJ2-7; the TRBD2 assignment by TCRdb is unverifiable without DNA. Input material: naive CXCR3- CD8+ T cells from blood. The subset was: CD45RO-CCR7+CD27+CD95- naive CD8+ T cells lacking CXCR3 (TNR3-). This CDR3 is CASSLTSGGRFGQYF.